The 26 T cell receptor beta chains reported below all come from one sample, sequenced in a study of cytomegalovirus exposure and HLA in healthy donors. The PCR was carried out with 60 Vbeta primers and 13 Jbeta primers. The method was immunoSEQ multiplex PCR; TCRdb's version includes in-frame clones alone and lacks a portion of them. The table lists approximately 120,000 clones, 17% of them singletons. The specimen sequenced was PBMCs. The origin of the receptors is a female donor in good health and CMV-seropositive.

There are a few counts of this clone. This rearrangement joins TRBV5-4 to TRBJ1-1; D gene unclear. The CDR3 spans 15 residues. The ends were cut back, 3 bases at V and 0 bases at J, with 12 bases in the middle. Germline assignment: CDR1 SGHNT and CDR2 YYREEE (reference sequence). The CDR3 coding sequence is TGTGCCAGCAGCTCACTAGACGTACTGAACACTGAAGCTTTCTTT. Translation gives CASSSLDVLNTEAFF.

The CDR3 loop is CASSLREWVYGYTF. Written as DNA, the CDR3 is TGTGCCAGCAGCTTACGGGAGTGGGTCTATGGCTACACCTTC. The chain is built from TRBV11-2 and TRBJ1-2, with D uncertain. Germline CDR1 SGHAT, CDR2 FQNNGV. V was cut by 2 bases and J by 4 bases, with 11 bases left in between. The CDR3 is made up of 14 amino acids.

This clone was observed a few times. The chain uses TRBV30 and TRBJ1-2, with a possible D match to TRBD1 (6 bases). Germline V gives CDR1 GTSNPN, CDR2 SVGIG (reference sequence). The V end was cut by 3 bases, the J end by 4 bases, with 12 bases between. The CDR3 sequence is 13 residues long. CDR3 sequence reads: CAWSGGRIYGYTF. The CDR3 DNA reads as TGTGCCTGGAGCGGGGGGCGGATCTATGGCTACACCTTC.

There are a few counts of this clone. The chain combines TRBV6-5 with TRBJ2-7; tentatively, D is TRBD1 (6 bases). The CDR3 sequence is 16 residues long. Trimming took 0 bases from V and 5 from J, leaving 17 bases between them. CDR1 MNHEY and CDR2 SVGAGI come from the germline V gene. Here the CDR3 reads CASSYSFSGAGDEQYF. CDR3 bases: TGTGCCAGCAGTTACTCGTTTTCAGGGGCCGGGGACGAGCAGTACTTC.

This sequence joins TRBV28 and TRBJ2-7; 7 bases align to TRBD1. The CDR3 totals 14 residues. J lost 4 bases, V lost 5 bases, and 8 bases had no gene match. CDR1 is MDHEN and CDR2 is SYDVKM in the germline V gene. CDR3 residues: CASSVYRGGYEQYF. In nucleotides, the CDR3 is TGTGCCAGCAGTGTTTACAGGGGCGGGTACGAGCAGTACTTC.

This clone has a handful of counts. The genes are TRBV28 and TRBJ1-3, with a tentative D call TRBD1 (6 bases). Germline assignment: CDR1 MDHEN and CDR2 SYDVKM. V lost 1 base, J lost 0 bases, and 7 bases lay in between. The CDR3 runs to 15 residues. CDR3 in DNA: TGTGCCAGCAGTTTATTCAGGGGCTCTGGAAACACCATATATTTT. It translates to CASSLFRGSGNTIYF.

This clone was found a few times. This CDR3 reads CASSQEGGTIYNEQFF. The DNA for the CDR3 is TGTGCCAGCAGCCAGGAAGGCGGGACCATTTACAATGAGCAGTTCTTC. The chain has TRBV4-2 and TRBJ2-1; perhaps TRBD2 as D (6 bases). This CDR3 spans 16 amino acids. V was shortened by 3 bases and J by 4 bases, with 16 bases between the two germline ends. The germline V gene has CDR1 LGHNA and CDR2 YNFKEQ.

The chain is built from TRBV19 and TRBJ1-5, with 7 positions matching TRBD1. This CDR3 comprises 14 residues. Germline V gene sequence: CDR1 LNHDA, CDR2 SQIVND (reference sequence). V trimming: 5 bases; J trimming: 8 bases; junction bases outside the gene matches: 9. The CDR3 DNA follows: TGTGCCAGTAGTGTCAAACAGGGGACGAAGCCCCAGCATTTT. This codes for CASSVKQGTKPQHF.

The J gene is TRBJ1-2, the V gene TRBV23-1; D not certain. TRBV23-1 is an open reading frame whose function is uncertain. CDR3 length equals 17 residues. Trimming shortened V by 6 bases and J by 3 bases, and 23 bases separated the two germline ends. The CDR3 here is CASRDLTFEGKDYGYTF. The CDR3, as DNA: TGCGCCAGCAGGGACTTGACGTTTGAGGGTAAAGACTATGGCTACACCTTC.

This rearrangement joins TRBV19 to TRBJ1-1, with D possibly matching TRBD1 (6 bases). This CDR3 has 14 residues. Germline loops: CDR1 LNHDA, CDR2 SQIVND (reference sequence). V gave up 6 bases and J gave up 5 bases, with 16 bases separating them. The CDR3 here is CASSVQGMGTEAFF. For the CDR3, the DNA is TGTGCCAGTAGCGTACAGGGTATGGGTACTGAAGCTTTCTTT.

As DNA, the CDR3 is TGCGCCAGCAGCTCCACAGAAGGGAGCGGAAACACCATATATTTT. Protein sequence: CASSSTEGSGNTIYF. The chain combines TRBV5-1 with TRBJ1-3; the D is unclear. Germline CDR1 SGHRS, CDR2 YFSETQ. The V end was cut by 3 bases, the J end by 4 bases, with 14 bases between. This CDR3 has 15 residues. The full variable domain, its missing parts supplied by reference TRBV5-1 and TRBJ1-3, is KAGVTQTPRYLIKTRGQQVTLSCSPISGHRSVSWYQQTPGQGLQFLFEYFSETQRNKGNFPGRFSGRQFSNSRSEMNVSTLELGDSALYLCASSSTEGSGNTIYFGEGSWLTVV.

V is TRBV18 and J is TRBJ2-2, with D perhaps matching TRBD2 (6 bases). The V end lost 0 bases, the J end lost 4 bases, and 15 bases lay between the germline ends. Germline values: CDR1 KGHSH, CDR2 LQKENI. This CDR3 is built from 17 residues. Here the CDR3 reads CASSPPIGSGGTGELFF. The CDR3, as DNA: TGTGCCAGCTCACCACCGATCGGGAGTGGCGGCACCGGGGAGCTGTTTTTT.

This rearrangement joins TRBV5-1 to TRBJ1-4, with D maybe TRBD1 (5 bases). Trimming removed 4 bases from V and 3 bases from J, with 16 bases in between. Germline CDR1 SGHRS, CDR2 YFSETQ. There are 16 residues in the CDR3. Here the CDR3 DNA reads TGCGCCAGCAGCCCTGGTACGCAGGGCTCTAATGAAAAACTGTTTTTT. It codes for CASSPGTQGSNEKLFF.

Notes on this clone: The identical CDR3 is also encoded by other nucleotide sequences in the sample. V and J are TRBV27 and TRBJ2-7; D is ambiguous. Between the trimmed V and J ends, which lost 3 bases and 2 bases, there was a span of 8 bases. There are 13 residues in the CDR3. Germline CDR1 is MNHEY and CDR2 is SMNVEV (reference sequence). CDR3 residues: CASSFPGAYEQYF. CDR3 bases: TGTGCCAGCAGTTTTCCGGGTGCCTACGAGCAGTACTTC.

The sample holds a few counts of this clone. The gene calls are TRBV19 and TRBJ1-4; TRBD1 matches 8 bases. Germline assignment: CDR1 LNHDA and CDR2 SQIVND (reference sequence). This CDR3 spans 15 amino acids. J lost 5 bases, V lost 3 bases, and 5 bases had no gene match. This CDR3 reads CASSMATGGNEKLFF. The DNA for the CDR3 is TGTGCCAGTAGTATGGCTACAGGGGGGAATGAAAAACTGTTTTTT.

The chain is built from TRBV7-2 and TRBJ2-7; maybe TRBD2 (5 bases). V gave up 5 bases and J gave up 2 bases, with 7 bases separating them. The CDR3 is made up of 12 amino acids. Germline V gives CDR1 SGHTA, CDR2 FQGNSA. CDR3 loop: CASSTAAYEQYF. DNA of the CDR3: TGTGCCAGCAGCACAGCGGCCTACGAGCAGTACTTC.

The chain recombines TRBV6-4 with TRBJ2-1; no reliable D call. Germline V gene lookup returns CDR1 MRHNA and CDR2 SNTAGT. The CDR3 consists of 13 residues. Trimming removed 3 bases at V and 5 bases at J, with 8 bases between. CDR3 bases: TGTGCCAGCAGTGAAGAGGTGAACAATGAGCAGTTCTTC. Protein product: CASSEEVNNEQFF.

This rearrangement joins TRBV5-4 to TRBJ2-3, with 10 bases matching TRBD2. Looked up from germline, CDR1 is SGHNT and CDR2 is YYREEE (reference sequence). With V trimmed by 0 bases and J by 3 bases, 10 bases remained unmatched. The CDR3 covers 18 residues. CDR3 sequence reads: CASSLAPSGSDRTDTQYF. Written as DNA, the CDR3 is TGTGCCAGCAGCTTGGCTCCTAGCGGGAGTGATCGAACAGATACGCAGTATTTT.

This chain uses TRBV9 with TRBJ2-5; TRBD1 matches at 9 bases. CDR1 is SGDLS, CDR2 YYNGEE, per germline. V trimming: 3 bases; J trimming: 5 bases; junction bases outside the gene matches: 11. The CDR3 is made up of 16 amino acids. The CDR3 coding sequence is TGTGCCAGCAGCGAGGGAATAACCGGGACAGGGGAGACCCAGTACTTC. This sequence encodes CASSEGITGTGETQYF.

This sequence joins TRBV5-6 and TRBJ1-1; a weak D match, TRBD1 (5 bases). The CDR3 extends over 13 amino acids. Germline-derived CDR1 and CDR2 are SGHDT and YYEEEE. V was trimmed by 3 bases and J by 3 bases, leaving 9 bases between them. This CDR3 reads CASSSTVYTEAFF. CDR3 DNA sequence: TGTGCCAGCAGCTCGACAGTGTACACTGAAGCTTTCTTT.

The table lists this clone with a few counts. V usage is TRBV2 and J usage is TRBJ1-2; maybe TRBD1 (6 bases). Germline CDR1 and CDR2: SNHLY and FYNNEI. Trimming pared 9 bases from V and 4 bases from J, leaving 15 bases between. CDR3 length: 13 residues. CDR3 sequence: CARSPQGIYGYTF. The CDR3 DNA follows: TGTGCCAGAAGTCCACAGGGAATCTATGGCTACACCTTC.

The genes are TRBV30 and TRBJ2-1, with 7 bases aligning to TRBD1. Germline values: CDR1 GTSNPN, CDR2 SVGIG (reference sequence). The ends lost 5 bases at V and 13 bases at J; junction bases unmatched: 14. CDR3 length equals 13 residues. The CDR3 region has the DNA TGTGCCTGGGAGCCTTATCAGGGGGAATTTCAGTTCTTC. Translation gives CAWEPYQGEFQFF.

CDR3 nucleotides: TGTGCCAGCAGTGAATTGGCGGGGGGCTTGGAGACCCAGTACTTC. This sequence encodes CASSELAGGLETQYF. V usage is TRBV2 and J usage is TRBJ2-5, with 8 nucleotides matching TRBD2. Trimming removed 2 bases from V and 5 bases from J; junction bases left unmatched: 7. The CDR3 runs 15 residues. Germline V lookup: CDR1 SNHLY, CDR2 FYNNEI.

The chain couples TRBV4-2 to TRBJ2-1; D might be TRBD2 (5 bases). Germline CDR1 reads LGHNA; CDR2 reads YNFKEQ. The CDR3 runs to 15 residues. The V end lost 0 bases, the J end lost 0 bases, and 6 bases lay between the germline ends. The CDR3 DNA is TGTGCCAGCAGCCAAGAGGGGAGCTCCTACAATGAGCAGTTCTTC. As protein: CASSQEGSSYNEQFF.

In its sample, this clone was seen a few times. CDR3 coding DNA: TGTGCCAGCCTCAGGCCCGGGGACTATGGCTACACCTTC. Translating it yields CASLRPGDYGYTF. This chain uses TRBV28 with TRBJ1-2; D is uncertain. V dropped 8 bases and J dropped 3 bases, with 13 bases sitting between them. Germline V CDR1 and CDR2: MDHEN, SYDVKM. CDR3 length: 13 amino acids.

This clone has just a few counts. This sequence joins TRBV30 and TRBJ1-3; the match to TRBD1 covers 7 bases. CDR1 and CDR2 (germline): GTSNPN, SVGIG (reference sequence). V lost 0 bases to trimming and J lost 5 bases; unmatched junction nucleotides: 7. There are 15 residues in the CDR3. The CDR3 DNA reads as TGTGCCTGGAGTGTACTGGGGGACAGCCGAAACACCATATATTTT. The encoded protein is CAWSVLGDSRNTIYF. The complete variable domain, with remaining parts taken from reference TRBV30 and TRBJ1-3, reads SQTIHQWPATLVQPVGSPLSLECTVEGTSNPNLYWYRQAAGRGLQLLFYSVGIGQISSEVPQNLSASRPQDRQFILSSKKLLLSDSGFYLCAWSVLGDSRNTIYFGEGSWLTVV.